There are a few counts of the clone carrying this T cell receptor (beta chain). Antigen specificity is unknown. The data originate from a study of T cells after yellow fever vaccination. Study-wide background: Any fraction with a low cell number was prepared using SMART-Seq v4 Ultra Low Input. Study outcomes and limitations: Although the secondary response was weaker, it peaked faster, at day 5 versus 15.

Germline V gene data show CDR1 as SEHNR and CDR2 as FQNEAQ (reference sequence). The J segment lost 3 bases and the V segment lost 5 bases, leaving 6 bases of the junction unmatched. The CDR3 sequence is 14 residues long. Conversion of TCR transcripts into cDNA relied on 5'RACE template switching, which added a universal primer site and UMIs. One entry per CDR3 protein, called by TCRdb with MiXCR from the 5' RACE reads. The table includes some 200,000 distinct CDR3 sequences, approximately 11% detected once. Sequencing was performed on CD8+ T cells sorted from PBMCs, taken 15 days after the yellow fever booster vaccination. The chain carries TRBV7-9 and TRBJ1-1; 7 nucleotides match TRBD1. The receptor was isolated from a man aged 18-30 years who received the YFV17D yellow fever vaccine. DNA for the CDR3: TGTGCCAGCAGCCCGACAGGGTCGGACACTGAAGCTTTCTTT. This codes for CASSPTGSDTEAFF. The whole variable domain, remainder taken from reference TRBV7-9 and TRBJ1-1, is DTGVSQNPRHKITKRGQNVTFRCDPISEHNRLYWYRQTLGQGPEFLTYFQNEAQLEKSRLLSDRFSAERPKGSFSTLEIQRTEQGDSAMYLCASSPTGSDTEAFFGQGTRLTVV.